Following are 32 T cell receptor beta chains from one sample sequenced in a study of blood T cell repertoires in COVID-19. Assay used: immunoSEQ multiplex PCR; TCRdb lists only in-frame clones, some missing. The sample holds roughly 110,000 clones, about two thirds seen once. Material for sequencing was peripheral blood. These receptors were taken from a human donor with acute or convalescent COVID-19. The donor label of this sample is uncertain.

The chain has TRBV6-1 and TRBJ2-7; D uncertain. Trimming took off 3 bases at V and 9 bases at J, with 9 bases between the two ends. The CDR3 runs 11 residues. CDR1 is MNHNS and CDR2 is SASEGT in the germline V gene. The CDR3 spells CASSDGWRQYV. CDR3 coding DNA: TGTGCCAGCAGTGACGGTTGGAGGCAGTACGTC.

The chain has TRBV9 and TRBJ2-3; 8 bases match TRBD2. V gave up 5 bases and J gave up 2 bases; unmatched junction bases: 10. Per germline, CDR1 SGDLS and CDR2 YYNGEE. The length of the CDR3 is 16 residues. CDR3 in amino acids: CASSLGGSGVTDTQYF. The CDR3 DNA reads TGTGCCAGCAGTTTAGGTGGTAGCGGGGTCACAGATACGCAGTATTTT.

The chain carries TRBV2 and TRBJ1-2; 9 bases fit TRBD1. Losses at the gene ends were 4 bases for V and 7 bases for J; bases not matched to a gene: 4. The CDR3 totals 13 residues. Per the germline V gene, CDR1 is SNHLY and CDR2 is FYNNEI. The CDR3, as DNA: TGTGCCAGCAGTGGGACAGGGGCGGCTGGCTACACCTTC. Its translation is CASSGTGAAGYTF. Combining the CDR3 with reference TRBV2 and TRBJ1-2 gives the whole variable domain EPEVTQTPSHQVTQMGQEVILRCVPISNHLYFYWYRQILGQKVEFLVSFYNNEISEKSEIFDDQFSVERPDGSNFTLKIRSTKLEDSAMYFCASSGTGAAGYTFGSGTRLTVV.

The rearrangement uses TRBV5-1 and TRBJ2-7; 11 nucleotides match TRBD2. CDR1 is SGHRS and CDR2 is YFSETQ in the germline V gene. The CDR3 consists of 15 residues. The J segment lost 7 bases and the V segment lost 4 bases, leaving 10 bases of the junction unmatched. Written as DNA, the CDR3 is TGCGCCAGCAGCCCAACTAGCGGGGGTACCCGGGAGCAGTACTTC. This gives the protein CASSPTSGGTREQYF.

The V call is TRBV7-6, the J call TRBJ2-1; a weak D match, TRBD2 (5 bases). The CDR3 totals 16 residues. In germline, CDR1 is SGHVS, CDR2 FNYEAQ. Trimming took off 5 bases at V and 0 bases at J, with 14 bases between the two ends. In DNA, the CDR3 is TGTGCCAGCAGCCGCATTTTAGGGAGCTCCTACAATGAGCAGTTCTTC. This codes for CASSRILGSSYNEQFF.

This chain uses TRBV19 with TRBJ2-1; 11 bases map to TRBD2. The CDR3 length is 15 residues. J lost 5 bases, V lost 5 bases, and 5 bases had no gene match. Germline assignment: CDR1 LNHDA and CDR2 SQIVND (reference sequence). The CDR3 loop is CASSSLSGGDNEQFF. As DNA, the CDR3 is TGTGCCAGTAGTTCGCTTAGCGGGGGGGACAATGAGCAGTTCTTC.

The gene calls are TRBV4-1 and TRBJ1-4, with D hard to call. The CDR3 sequence is 17 residues long. Trimming took 1 base from V and 4 from J, leaving 16 bases between them. Germline V CDR1 and CDR2: MGHRA, YSYEKL. The CDR3 region has the DNA TGCGCCAGCAGCCAAGGGGTATTAGGACTGAATAATGAAAAACTGTTTTTT. Translated: CASSQGVLGLNNEKLFF.

This clone came up once. This rearrangement joins TRBV11-2 to TRBJ1-1; 9 nucleotides match TRBD1. The germline V gene has CDR1 SGHAT and CDR2 FQNNGV. Trimming cost V 1 base and J 1 base; bases outside gene matches: 1. The CDR3 loop spans 15 amino acids. For the CDR3, the DNA is TGTGCCAGCAGCTTAGGGGGACAGGGGAACACTGAAGCTTTCTTT. As protein: CASSLGGQGNTEAFF.

The chain recombines TRBV7-2 with TRBJ2-4, with TRBD2 matching 12 bases. With V trimmed by 5 bases and J by 0 bases, 8 bases remained unmatched. The CDR3 is made up of 18 amino acids. Germline values: CDR1 SGHTA, CDR2 FQGNSA. As DNA, the CDR3 is TGTGCCAGCAGCCCTGGACTAGCGGGGAGGTTAGCCAAAAACATTCAGTACTTC. It specifies CASSPGLAGRLAKNIQYF. Variable domain in full (rest from reference TRBV7-2 and TRBJ2-4): GAGVSQSPSNKVTEKGKDVELRCDPISGHTALYWYRQSLGQGLEFLIYFQGNSAPDKSGLPSDRFSAERTGGSVSTLTIQRTQQEDSAVYLCASSPGLAGRLAKNIQYFGAGTRLSVL.

The chain uses TRBV29-1 and TRBJ1-2; 9 nucleotides match TRBD1. J lost 8 bases, V lost 6 bases, and 7 bases had no gene match. CDR3 length equals 12 residues. Germline-derived CDR1 and CDR2 are SQVTM and ANQGSEA. The CDR3 DNA reads TGCAGCGTGCCACAGGGGGCAAAAGGCTACACCTTC. Translation: CSVPQGAKGYTF.

This rearrangement joins TRBV28 to TRBJ1-2; D possibly corresponds to TRBD1 (5 bases). The CDR3 has 13 amino acids. The V gene lost 5 bases and the J gene lost 7 bases, with 14 bases spanning the gap. CDR1 and CDR2 (germline): MDHEN, SYDVKM. The CDR3 is CASSRQLPGGYTF. The CDR3, as DNA: TGTGCCAGCAGTCGACAGCTGCCTGGTGGCTACACCTTC.

The CDR3 DNA follows: TGTGCCAGCAGCCTAGTACCCCACTTACGCTCTGGGGCCAACGTCCTGACTTTC. Encoded protein: CASSLVPHLRSGANVLTF. This chain uses TRBV7-2 with TRBJ2-6; no reliable D call. Trimming stripped 5 bases from V and 0 bases from J, with 17 bases between. CDR3 length: 18 residues. Germline V gene data show CDR1 as SGHTA and CDR2 as FQGNSA.

V gene TRBV6-4 combines with J gene TRBJ1-2; TRBD1 aligns across 7 bases. V dropped 4 bases and J dropped 8; count of bases not matched to a gene: 7. The germline CDR1 and CDR2 sequences are MRHNA and SNTAGT. This CDR3 has 13 residues. CDR3 sequence reads: CASSGSEGGGYTF. CDR3 sequence (DNA): TGTGCCAGCAGTGGGTCGGAAGGGGGCGGCTACACCTTC.

The V call is TRBV5-1, the J call TRBJ1-4, with 10 bases aligning to TRBD1. Germline assignment: CDR1 SGHRS and CDR2 YFSETQ. The J segment lost 16 bases and the V segment lost 0 bases, leaving 6 bases of the junction unmatched. This CDR3 has 13 amino acids. In DNA, the CDR3 is TGCGCCAGCAGCTTGGACGGGACAGGGGTTCCGTTTTTT. Amino acids: CASSLDGTGVPFF. Together with reference TRBV5-1 and TRBJ1-4, the CDR3 gives the full variable domain: KAGVTQTPRYLIKTRGQQVTLSCSPISGHRSVSWYQQTPGQGLQFLFEYFSETQRNKGNFPGRFSGRQFSNSRSEMNVSTLELGDSALYLCASSLDGTGVPFFGSGTQLSVL.

Worth noting for this clone: At one end, the junction sequence differs from germline, possibly due to a read error. The chain links TRBV5-1 to TRBJ2-1; TRBD2 is a possible D gene (7 bases). The germline V gene has CDR1 SGHRS and CDR2 YFSETQ. This CDR3 has 16 residues. The CDR3 loop is CASSLLGGASHNEQFF. As DNA, the CDR3 is TGCGCCAGCAGCTTGCTAGGGGGGGCCTCCCACAATGAGCAGTTCTTC.

This chain joins TRBV19 and TRBJ1-3; D gene unclear. This CDR3 is 15 amino acids long. CDR1 and CDR2 from the germline V gene are LNHDA and SQIVND (reference sequence). V lost 5 bases to trimming and J lost 4 bases, with 15 bases between them. CDR3 sequence: CASSPQMVLGNTIYF. CDR3 DNA: TGTGCCAGTAGTCCACAAATGGTTCTCGGAAACACCATATATTTT.

The chain carries TRBV2 and TRBJ1-1; 8 bases align to TRBD1. Trimming cost V 7 bases and J 1 base; bases outside gene matches: 5. CDR3 size: 14 residues. Germline values: CDR1 SNHLY, CDR2 FYNNEI. CDR3 region: CASTPGGENTEAFF. The CDR3 bases are TGTGCCAGCACCCCAGGGGGCGAGAACACTGAAGCTTTCTTT.

This clone was found a few times. The chain employs TRBV7-2 and TRBJ1-3; D perhaps matches TRBD1 (5 bases). In germline, CDR1 is SGHTA, CDR2 FQGNSA. The V gene lost 2 bases and the J gene lost 4 bases, with 9 bases spanning the gap. The CDR3 is made up of 14 amino acids. CDR3 bases: TGTGCCAGCAGCTTAATAGGGGAAGGAAACACCATATATTTT. Its protein product is CASSLIGEGNTIYF.

This chain links TRBV2 with TRBJ1-6; TRBD1 aligns across 10 bases. The CDR3 is 16 residues long. CDR1 and CDR2 (germline): SNHLY, FYNNEI. Trimming cost V 0 bases and J 9 bases; bases outside gene matches: 5. CDR3 amino acids: CASSEAGQGIGSPLHF. The CDR3 DNA sequence: TGTGCCAGCAGTGAAGCGGGACAGGGGATCGGTTCACCCCTCCACTTT.

The chain links TRBV5-1 to TRBJ1-2; possibly TRBD1 for D (6 bases). The CDR3 loop spans 14 amino acids. The germline gives CDR1 SGHRS, CDR2 YFSETQ. Trimming stripped 2 bases from V and 5 bases from J, with 13 bases between. The CDR3 nucleotides are TGCGCCAGCAGCTTACAGGGAAACGAATATGGCTACACCTTC. Translated, it gives CASSLQGNEYGYTF.

The chain links TRBV6-1 to TRBJ1-4; weak D call: TRBD1 (5 bases). CDR1 is MNHNS, CDR2 SASEGT, per germline. Trimming took 4 bases from V and 0 from J, leaving 15 bases between them. The CDR3 runs 17 residues. For the CDR3, the DNA is TGTGCCAGCAGTGCCTCCGGGACGGGGGCAACTAATGAAAAACTGTTTTTT. This translates into CASSASGTGATNEKLFF.

This rearrangement joins TRBV15 to TRBJ1-2, with 7 nucleotides matching TRBD1. The length of the CDR3 is 16 residues. V gave up 1 base and J gave up 4 bases; unmatched junction bases: 9. Germline CDR1 reads LNHNV; CDR2 reads YYDKDF (reference sequence). The CDR3 reads CATSRGVGQFIYGYTF. The CDR3 DNA sequence: TGTGCCACCAGCAGAGGGGTGGGACAGTTTATCTATGGCTACACCTTC.

There are many counts of this clone. The chain carries TRBV12-3 or TRBV12-4 and TRBJ2-2; perhaps TRBD2 as D (5 bases). Trimming pared 6 bases from V and 5 bases from J, leaving 10 bases between. This CDR3 contains 13 residues. The CDR3 DNA reads as TGTGCCAGCAGCACCAGCGGAACCGGGGAGCTGTTTTTT. Its protein product is CASSTSGTGELFF.

The rearrangement links TRBV18 to TRBJ2-3; no reliable D call. The CDR3 extends over 14 amino acids. The germline gives CDR1 KGHSH, CDR2 LQKENI. V was clipped by 3 bases and J by 0 bases, with 7 bases between them. DNA for the CDR3: TGTGCCAGCTCACCCCCAACTAGCACAGATACGCAGTATTTT. Translation gives CASSPPTSTDTQYF.

The chain carries TRBV9 and TRBJ2-5; possibly TRBD1 for D (6 bases). V was shortened by 4 bases and J by 4 bases, with 20 bases between the two germline ends. This CDR3 region has 16 residues. Germline loops: CDR1 SGDLS, CDR2 YYNGEE. CDR3: CASSPGQASPRETQYF. In nucleotides, the CDR3 is TGTGCCAGCAGCCCGGGACAAGCGAGCCCCCGAGAGACCCAGTACTTC.

This chain links TRBV5-1 with TRBJ1-2; a possible D gene is TRBD1 (6 bases). From germline, CDR1 is SGHRS and CDR2 YFSETQ. This CDR3 contains 15 residues. The V end was cut by 4 bases, the J end by 0 bases, with 13 bases between. Written as DNA, the CDR3 is TGCGCCAGCAGCGAAGGGGGGGCCGCTAACTATGGCTACACCTTC. Protein: CASSEGGAANYGYTF.

The V gene is TRBV2, the J gene TRBJ2-1; TRBD1 matches 9 bases. Germline CDR1 is SNHLY and CDR2 is FYNNEI. V lost 7 bases and J lost 9; bases outside the gene matches: 7. The CDR3 sequence is 13 residues long. In nucleotides, the CDR3 is TGTGCCAGCATTCGACAGGGGGTAGGTGAGCAGTTCTTC. Amino acid sequence: CASIRQGVGEQFF.

V and J are TRBV6-5 and TRBJ1-1, with unresolved D. The CDR3 length is 13 residues. Germline V CDR1 and CDR2: MNHEY, SVGAGI. V lost 8 bases and J 8 bases, leaving 18 bases between the germline ends. Here the CDR3 reads CASGRPGEKEAFF. The CDR3 region has the DNA TGTGCCAGCGGACGTCCGGGAGAGAAAGAAGCTTTCTTT.

This rearrangement joins TRBV7-3 to TRBJ2-3; 16 nucleotides line up with TRBD2. Germline trimming cut 5 bases from V and 5 bases from J; bases unmatched to any gene: 10. This CDR3 has 18 amino acids. From germline, CDR1 is SGHTA and CDR2 FQGTGA. The CDR3 DNA sequence: TGTGCCAGCAGCCCCAAGGGGACTAGCGGGGGGGCGGGAGATACGCAGTATTTT. Its protein product is CASSPKGTSGGAGDTQYF.

The V gene is TRBV25-1, the J gene TRBJ1-2, with 11 bases that match TRBD1. V lost 8 bases and J lost 7; bases outside the gene matches: 6. CDR1 and CDR2 (germline): MGHDK, SYGVNS. CDR3 length: 13 amino acids. The CDR3 region is CASQGQGVGGYTF. As DNA, the CDR3 is TGTGCCAGCCAGGGACAGGGGGTAGGTGGCTACACCTTC.

This clone is a singleton in its sample. The chain uses TRBV30 and TRBJ2-2, with TRBD2 matching over 9 bases. J was trimmed by 5 bases and V by 0 bases; bases with no gene match: 13. CDR1 and CDR2 from the germline V gene are GTSNPN and SVGIG (reference sequence). There are 18 residues in the CDR3. The CDR3 DNA reads as TGTGCCTGGAGTGTAATTAGGAGCGGGGGGACCCAGACCGGGGAGCTGTTTTTT. The encoded protein is CAWSVIRSGGTQTGELFF. The whole variable domain, filled in from reference TRBV30 and TRBJ2-2, reads SQTIHQWPATLVQPVGSPLSLECTVEGTSNPNLYWYRQAAGRGLQLLFYSVGIGQISSEVPQNLSASRPQDRQFILSSKKLLLSDSGFYLCAWSVIRSGGTQTGELFFGEGSRLTVL.

This sequence joins TRBV19 and TRBJ1-1; 9 nucleotides agree with TRBD1. Germline V gene lookup returns CDR1 LNHDA and CDR2 SQIVND (reference sequence). Trimming removed 4 bases from V and 4 bases from J; junction bases left unmatched: 7. The CDR3 has 15 amino acids. The DNA for the CDR3 is TGTGCCAGTAGTAGACGGGACAGGGTACGCACTGAAGCTTTCTTT. Translation gives CASSRRDRVRTEAFF.